The clone carrying this T cell receptor (beta chain) showed up just a few times. This specimen belongs to a study of response to subunit inactivated influenza vaccine. The V and J ends lost 4 bases and 0 bases respectively, with 15 bases between them. This CDR3 has 16 amino acids. Germline loops: CDR1 SGHDN, CDR2 FVKESK. TCRdb itself ran the RT-PCR reads through MiXCR, one entry per CDR3 protein. Of 500,000 to 600,000 distinct CDR3 sequences listed, about 10% are singletons. These sequences were also reported in another study, on T cells expressing NK-cell markers. That work states: The authors generated TCR beta cDNA through 5'RACE template switching with UMIs. HCMV seropositivity characterized most of the eight sequenced donors, and seronegativity one.

The receptor's source is a man aged 50-60 years who received an inactivated influenza vaccine. V is TRBV14 and J is TRBJ1-1, with unresolved D. Here the sequenced sample was PBMCs from blood, taken on the day of vaccination. The CDR3 spells CASSRALGLMNTEAFF. DNA of the CDR3: TGTGCCAGCAGCCGAGCACTCGGACTTATGAACACTGAAGCTTTCTTT.